The T cell receptor (beta chain) under discussion was sequenced for a study of T cells in localized non-small cell lung cancer. General study points: Greater blood T cell density accompanied longer overall survival. Owing to sequencing of a solitary tumor region, heterogeneity cannot be discounted. Uninvolved neighboring lung showed the greatest T cell clonality, exceeding tumor. Turning up in adjacent lung were a median around 60 of the top 100 tumor clones.

A word on this clone: Antigen: not known.

Produced via immunoSEQ multiplex PCR; TCRdb's table is partial and in-frame only. In the table there are 20,000 to 25,000 clones, about 89% of which are singletons. This receptor was identified in a male donor older than 55 with stage I lung adenocarcinoma. Sequenced here: peripheral blood, sampled before any cancer treatment.

CDR3 protein: CASSLDQNYGYTF. The CDR3 nucleotides read TGCGCCAGCAGCTTGGACCAGAACTATGGCTACACCTTC. The chain uses TRBV5-1 and TRBJ1-2; no clear D. V shed 0 bases and J shed 2 bases, with 5 bases lying between them. Per the germline V gene, CDR1 is SGHRS and CDR2 is YFSETQ. The CDR3 is 13 residues long.